The clone carrying this TCR beta chain was observed a single time. This sample was taken from a study of blood T cell repertoires in COVID-19. Across the whole study: Acute and convalescent COVID-19 samples came from the United States, Italy and Spain. Sample material is recorded as cDNA or gDNA derived from T cells, B-cell-depleted T cells, or PBMCs.

Under the authors' procedure: Reference gene primer amplification gave nucleated cell count estimates. The data were produced by immunoSEQ multiplex PCR, yet TCRdb's version contains in-frame clones alone and is incomplete. V and J calls and clone size come straight from that table; D and trimming were deduced from the DNA. This sample has 160,000 or so clones, with over 80% found just once. This receptor was taken from a woman in her 70s with acute or convalescent COVID-19. Sequenced: peripheral blood.

The CDR3 sequence is CSATRNTEAFF. The CDR3, as DNA: TGCAGTGCCACACGGAACACTGAAGCTTTCTTT. The rearrangement uses TRBV20-1 and TRBJ1-1, with no clear D. The CDR3 loop spans 11 amino acids. The V end was cut by 6 bases, the J end by 1 base, with 6 bases between. Germline CDR1 reads DFQATT; CDR2 reads SNEGSKA (reference sequence).